Each of the 19 T cell receptor beta chains below was sequenced from the same sample in a study of cytomegalovirus exposure and HLA in healthy donors. TCRdb's copy holds only in-frame clones and misses some; the assay was immunoSEQ multiplex PCR. The sample has roughly 250,000 clones; roughly 86% are singletons. The sample comprised PBMCs. All receptors come from a woman aged 25 to 45 in good health and CMV-seropositive.

V gene TRBV6-1 combines with J gene TRBJ1-3; 8 bases are a match to TRBD1. The CDR3 is made up of 16 amino acids. V shed 3 bases and J 6 bases; nucleotides not matched to a gene: 10. Germline V gene lookup returns CDR1 MNHNS and CDR2 SASEGT. The CDR3 DNA follows: TGTGCCAGCAGTGATTCCTGGACAGGGTGGGAAAACACCATATATTTT. Its translation is CASSDSWTGWENTIYF.

The chain links TRBV9 to TRBJ2-7, with 8 bases identical to TRBD2. Germline CDR1 is SGDLS and CDR2 is YYNGEE. The length of the CDR3 is 15 residues. The trim removed 9 bases at V and 3 bases at J, leaving 14 bases unmatched. The CDR3 is CANTLEGRGDYEQYF. As DNA, the CDR3 is TGTGCCAACACGCTCGAGGGGCGGGGGGACTACGAGCAGTACTTC.

The rearrangement joins TRBV6-5 to TRBJ2-1; 9 bases line up with TRBD2. CDR1 is MNHEY and CDR2 is SVGAGI in the germline V gene. Germline trimming cut 2 bases from V and 0 bases from J; bases unmatched to any gene: 2. The CDR3 contains 16 residues. The CDR3 here is CASSYATSGSYNEQFF. CDR3 bases: TGTGCCAGCAGTTACGCGACTAGCGGCTCCTACAATGAGCAGTTCTTC.

This clone appeared once. The chain employs TRBV19 and TRBJ2-7; 7 nucleotides line up with TRBD2. Per the germline V gene, CDR1 is LNHDA and CDR2 is SQIVND (reference sequence). CDR3 length: 13 residues. The J segment lost 6 bases and the V segment lost 5 bases, leaving 7 bases of the junction unmatched. DNA of the CDR3: TGTGCCAGTAGTGCCGGGACTAATACCGAGCAGTACTTC. It specifies CASSAGTNTEQYF.

The chain carries TRBV5-6 and TRBJ1-4; a possible D gene is TRBD1 (5 bases). The CDR3 contains 14 residues. Per the germline V gene, CDR1 is SGHDT and CDR2 is YYEEEE. V lost 2 bases and J lost 8, with 13 bases in between. CDR3 sequence (DNA): TGTGCCAGCAGCTTAAGACAGTCGGGCGAAAAACTGTTTTTT. It is translated as CASSLRQSGEKLFF.

The J gene is TRBJ1-5, the V gene TRBV18, with D unclear. Germline lookup yields CDR1 KGHSH and CDR2 LQKENI. The V gene lost 2 bases and the J gene lost 5 bases, with 10 bases spanning the gap. This CDR3 spans 14 amino acids. The CDR3 DNA sequence: TGTGCCAGCTCACCAGTAGCAGAGGATCAGCCCCAGCATTTT. Its translation: CASSPVAEDQPQHF.

This chain uses TRBV27 with TRBJ1-4; D uncertain. V was shortened by 4 bases and J by 8 bases, with 17 bases between the two germline ends. The CDR3 spans 15 residues. Germline-derived CDR1 and CDR2 are MNHEY and SMNVEV (reference sequence). The CDR3: CASSSKTAVLEKLFF. The CDR3 DNA follows: TGTGCCAGCAGTTCTAAGACCGCGGTTTTGGAAAAACTGTTTTTT.

The chain couples TRBV5-1 to TRBJ2-7, with 7 bases lining up with TRBD1. The CDR3 covers 12 residues. V trimming: 2 bases; J trimming: 6 bases; junction bases outside the gene matches: 2. The germline gives CDR1 SGHRS, CDR2 YFSETQ. The CDR3 spells CASSLPGGEQYF. CDR3 DNA: TGCGCCAGCAGCTTACCAGGGGGCGAGCAGTACTTC. Using reference TRBV5-1 and TRBJ2-7 for the parts outside the CDR3, the full variable domain is KAGVTQTPRYLIKTRGQQVTLSCSPISGHRSVSWYQQTPGQGLQFLFEYFSETQRNKGNFPGRFSGRQFSNSRSEMNVSTLELGDSALYLCASSLPGGEQYFGPGTRLTVT.

CDR3 DNA: TGTGCCAGCAGCTCCATTTGGGGCACAGGGCGGGCAGATACGCAGTATTTT. It specifies CASSSIWGTGRADTQYF. The V gene is TRBV5-6, the J gene TRBJ2-3; possibly TRBD1 for D (6 bases). The CDR3 has 17 amino acids. V was trimmed by 3 bases and J by 4 bases, leaving 21 bases between them. The V gene's germline CDR1 is SGHDT and CDR2 YYEEEE.

The chain joins TRBV15 to TRBJ2-2; a possible D gene is TRBD2 (6 bases). CDR3 size: 17 residues. Germline loops: CDR1 LNHNV, CDR2 YYDKDF (reference sequence). V lost 5 bases, J lost 0 bases, and 16 bases lay in between. The CDR3 spells CATSGPLRGANTGELFF. The CDR3 DNA reads as TGTGCCACCAGCGGACCTTTGCGGGGAGCGAACACCGGGGAGCTGTTTTTT.

This clone was seen once. This sequence joins TRBV10-3 and TRBJ2-7; the D gene is possibly TRBD2 (5 bases). There are 13 residues in the CDR3. V was clipped by 10 bases and J by 2 bases, with 15 bases between them. Looked up from germline, CDR1 is ENHRY and CDR2 is SYGVKD. Here the CDR3 reads CATLPRGAYEQYF. The CDR3 DNA sequence: TGTGCCACCCTACCACGGGGAGCCTACGAGCAGTACTTC.

This CDR3 is CASSTQGSGNTIYF. The CDR3 DNA reads as TGTGCCAGCTCAACCCAGGGATCCGGAAACACCATATATTTT. V and J are TRBV18 and TRBJ1-3; possibly TRBD1 for D (5 bases). Between the trimmed V and J ends, which lost 5 bases and 4 bases, there was a span of 12 bases. The length of the CDR3 is 14 residues. Germline V gives CDR1 KGHSH, CDR2 LQKENI.

This chain joins TRBV7-9 and TRBJ1-4; no definite D call. Germline CDR1 SEHNR, CDR2 FQNEAQ (reference sequence). V lost 7 bases to trimming and J lost 2 bases, with 17 bases between them. The CDR3 is 16 residues long. CDR3 sequence reads: CASMPTGIATNEKLFF. The CDR3, as DNA: TGTGCCAGCATGCCTACCGGTATTGCCACTAATGAAAAACTGTTTTTT.

The V call is TRBV29-1, the J call TRBJ2-6; TRBD1 aligns across 11 bases. The CDR3 runs to 14 residues. The J segment lost 2 bases and the V segment lost 6 bases, leaving 0 bases of the junction unmatched. CDR1 and CDR2 from the germline V gene are SQVTM and ANQGSEA. The CDR3 loop reads CSVGQGAGANVLTF. CDR3 bases: TGCAGCGTGGGACAGGGGGCTGGGGCCAACGTCCTGACTTTC.

V gene TRBV6-8 combines with J gene TRBJ2-3; 8 nucleotides line up with TRBD2. The V and J ends lost 1 base and 3 bases, in that order; junction bases with no gene match: 6. The CDR3 consists of 16 residues. Germline V lookup: CDR1 MNHGY, CDR2 SAAAGT. For the CDR3, the DNA is TGTGCCAGCAGTTACTGCGGCGGGAGGTTTACAGATACGCAGTATTTT. As protein: CASSYCGGRFTDTQYF.

V is TRBV7-3 and J is TRBJ2-2; D is perhaps TRBD2 (7 bases). The V and J ends lost 5 bases and 6 bases respectively, with 16 bases between them. This CDR3 region has 15 residues. Germline CDR1 is SGHTA and CDR2 is FQGTGA. The CDR3 here is CASSRGGQAAGELFF. The CDR3 region has the DNA TGTGCCAGCAGCAGGGGGGGGCAGGCCGCCGGGGAGCTGTTTTTT.

The chain is built from TRBV7-6 and TRBJ2-2; D remains unclear. The CDR3 is 14 residues long. Trimming shortened V by 1 base and J by 7 bases, and 10 bases separated the two germline ends. The V gene's germline CDR1 is SGHVS and CDR2 FNYEAQ. CDR3 in amino acids: CASSLGDSSGELFF. The CDR3, as DNA: TGTGCCAGCAGCTTAGGCGACTCCAGCGGGGAGCTGTTTTTT.

A few counts support this clone. V is TRBV7-9 and J is TRBJ1-3; perhaps TRBD1 as D (6 bases). CDR3 size: 15 residues. Germline V gives CDR1 SEHNR, CDR2 FQNEAQ (reference sequence). Between the trimmed V and J ends, which lost 4 bases and 1 base, there was a span of 11 bases. CDR3 nucleotides: TGTGCCAGCAGCTCCTCAACAGGGTCTGGAAACACCATATATTTT. Translation: CASSSSTGSGNTIYF. Complete variable domain (other parts from reference TRBV7-9 and TRBJ1-3): DTGVSQNPRHKITKRGQNVTFRCDPISEHNRLYWYRQTLGQGPEFLTYFQNEAQLEKSRLLSDRFSAERPKGSFSTLEIQRTEQGDSAMYLCASSSSTGSGNTIYFGEGSWLTVV.

The chain recombines TRBV5-1 with TRBJ2-7, with D possibly matching TRBD1 (5 bases). Between the trimmed V and J ends, which lost 6 bases and 0 bases, there was a span of 13 bases. CDR3 size: 14 residues. The germline CDR1 and CDR2 sequences are SGHRS and YFSETQ. This CDR3 reads CASKISTDSYEQYF. The CDR3, as DNA: TGCGCCAGCAAAATTTCGACAGACTCCTACGAGCAGTACTTC. Supplemented by reference TRBV5-1 and TRBJ2-7, the full variable domain reads KAGVTQTPRYLIKTRGQQVTLSCSPISGHRSVSWYQQTPGQGLQFLFEYFSETQRNKGNFPGRFSGRQFSNSRSEMNVSTLELGDSALYLCASKISTDSYEQYFGPGTRLTVT.